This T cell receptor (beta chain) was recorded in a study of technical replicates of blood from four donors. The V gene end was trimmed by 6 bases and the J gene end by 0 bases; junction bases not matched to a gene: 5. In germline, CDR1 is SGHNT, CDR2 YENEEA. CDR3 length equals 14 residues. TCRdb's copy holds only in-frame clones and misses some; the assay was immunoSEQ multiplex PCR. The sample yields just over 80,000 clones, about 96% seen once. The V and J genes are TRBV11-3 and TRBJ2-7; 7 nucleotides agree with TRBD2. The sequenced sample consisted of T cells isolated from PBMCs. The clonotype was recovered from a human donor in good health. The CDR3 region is CASSSSGISYEQYF. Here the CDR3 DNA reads TGTGCCAGCAGTTCTAGCGGTATCTCCTACGAGCAGTACTTC.